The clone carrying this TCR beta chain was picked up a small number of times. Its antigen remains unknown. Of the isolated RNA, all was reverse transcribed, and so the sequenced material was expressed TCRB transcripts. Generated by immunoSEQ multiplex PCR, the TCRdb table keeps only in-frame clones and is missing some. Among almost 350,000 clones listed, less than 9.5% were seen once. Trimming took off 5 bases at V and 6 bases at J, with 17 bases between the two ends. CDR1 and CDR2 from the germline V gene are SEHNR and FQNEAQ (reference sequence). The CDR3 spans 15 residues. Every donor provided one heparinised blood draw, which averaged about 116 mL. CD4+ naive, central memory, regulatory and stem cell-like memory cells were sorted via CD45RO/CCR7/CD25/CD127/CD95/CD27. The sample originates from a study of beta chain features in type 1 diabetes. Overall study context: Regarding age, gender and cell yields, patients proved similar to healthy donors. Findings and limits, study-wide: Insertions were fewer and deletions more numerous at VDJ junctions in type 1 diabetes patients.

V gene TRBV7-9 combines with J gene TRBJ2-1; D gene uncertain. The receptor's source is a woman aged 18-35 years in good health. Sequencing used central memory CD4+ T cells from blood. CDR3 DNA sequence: TGTGCCAGCAGCCCCCGGTTTGGTACCTCCAATGAGCAGTTCTTC. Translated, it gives CASSPRFGTSNEQFF.